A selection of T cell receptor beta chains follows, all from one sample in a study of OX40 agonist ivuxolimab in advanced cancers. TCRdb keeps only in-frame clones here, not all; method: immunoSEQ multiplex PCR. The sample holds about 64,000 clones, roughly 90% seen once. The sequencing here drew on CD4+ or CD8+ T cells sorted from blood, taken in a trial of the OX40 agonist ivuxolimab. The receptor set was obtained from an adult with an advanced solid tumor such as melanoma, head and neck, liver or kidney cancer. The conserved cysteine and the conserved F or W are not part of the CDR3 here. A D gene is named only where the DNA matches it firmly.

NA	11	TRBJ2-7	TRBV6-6	AIAGDKFYEQY
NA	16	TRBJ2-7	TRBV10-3	AISGEGTGQGQSYEQY
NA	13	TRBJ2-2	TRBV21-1	ASSIRRVRARGAV
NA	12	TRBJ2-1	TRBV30	AWSPGRRRNEQF
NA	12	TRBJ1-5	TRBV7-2	ASSLSRVGQPQH
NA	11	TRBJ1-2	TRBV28	ASSETDLYGYT
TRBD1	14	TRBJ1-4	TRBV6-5	ASSYRQGATNEKLF
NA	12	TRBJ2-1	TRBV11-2	ASSLVRASNEQF
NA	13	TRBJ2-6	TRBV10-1	ASSAGASGANVLT
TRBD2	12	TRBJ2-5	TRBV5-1	ASSSRLAEETQY
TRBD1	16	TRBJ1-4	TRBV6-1	ASSDLNRGRVTNEKLF
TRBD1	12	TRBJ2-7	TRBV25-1	ASSESGTGGILY
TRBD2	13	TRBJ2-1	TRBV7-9	ASSLAGGPGNEQF
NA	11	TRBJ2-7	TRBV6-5	ASSQRASYEQY
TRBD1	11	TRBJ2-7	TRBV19	ASSTTGYEVQY
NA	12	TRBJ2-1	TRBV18	ASSPSGGYNEQF
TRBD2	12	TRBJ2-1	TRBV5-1	ASSLSGSKDEQF
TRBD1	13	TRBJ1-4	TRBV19	ASSISLGGKEKLF
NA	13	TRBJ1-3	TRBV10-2	ASSEQSGPGNTIY
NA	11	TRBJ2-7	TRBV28	ASRSSTTYEQY
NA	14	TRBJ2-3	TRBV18	ASSPSTDPSTDTQY
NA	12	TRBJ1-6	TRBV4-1	ASSQADGHSPLH
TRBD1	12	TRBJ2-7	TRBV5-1	ASSLVDRDHEQY
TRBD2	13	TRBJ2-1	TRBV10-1	ASSGGTSGRDEQF
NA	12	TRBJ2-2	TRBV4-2	ASSQDGDAGELF
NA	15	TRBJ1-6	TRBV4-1	ASSQEGVISYNSPLH
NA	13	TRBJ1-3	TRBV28	ASTLSPGNGNTIY
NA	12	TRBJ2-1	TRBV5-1	ASSSFRGNNEQF
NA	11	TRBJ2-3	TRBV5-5	ASSTWTPDTQY
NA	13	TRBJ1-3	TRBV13	ASSSKRTLGNTIY
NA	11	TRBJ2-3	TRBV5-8	ASSAALGDTQY
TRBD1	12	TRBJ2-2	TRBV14	ASSRRQGSGELF
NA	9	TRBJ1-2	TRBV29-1	SALQEYGYT
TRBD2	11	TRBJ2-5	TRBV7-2	ASRSGGVETQY
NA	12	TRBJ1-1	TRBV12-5	ASGTVGLNTEAF
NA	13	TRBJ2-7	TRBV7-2	ASSPWRQRGYEQY
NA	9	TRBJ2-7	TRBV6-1	ASSDTYEQY